The source of this T cell receptor beta chain is a study of vaccination effects on CD4 cells after COVID-19. Turning to the study itself: There were a couple of convalescent patients who gave samples 16 days and one week before vaccination. Broader study findings: Clonal contraction was marked in infection- and vaccine-induced clones late after vaccination. Convalescents showed post-vaccine spike-reactive clones that were mainly new vaccine-induced clones.

Comment on this clone: The antigen remains unidentified.

CD4+ T cells specific for antigen were expanded with viral peptide pools by the ViraFEST assay before sequencing. The culture ran for nine to eleven days, and then CD4+ T cells were isolated. SARS-CoV-2 infected the person between March and December 2020, as confirmed by PCR. Deletions cut 5 bases from V and 3 bases from J, with 11 bases between. This CDR3 comprises 14 residues. CDR1 is MNHEY and CDR2 is SVGEGT in the germline V gene. TCRdb's table, derived via immunoSEQ multiplex PCR, lists solely in-frame clones and lacks some. The data hold around 23,000 clones, with over 70% observed a single time.

This specimen consisted of CD4+ T cells from PBMCs cultured with a peptide pool, obtained before COVID-19 vaccination. This sequence was found in a human donor who had a prior SARS-CoV-2 infection. This rearrangement joins TRBV6-2 or TRBV6-3 to TRBJ2-1, with no clear D. CDR3 protein: CASSQRLVYNEQFF. The CDR3 nucleotides are TGTGCCAGCAGTCAGCGACTGGTCTACAATGAGCAGTTCTTC.